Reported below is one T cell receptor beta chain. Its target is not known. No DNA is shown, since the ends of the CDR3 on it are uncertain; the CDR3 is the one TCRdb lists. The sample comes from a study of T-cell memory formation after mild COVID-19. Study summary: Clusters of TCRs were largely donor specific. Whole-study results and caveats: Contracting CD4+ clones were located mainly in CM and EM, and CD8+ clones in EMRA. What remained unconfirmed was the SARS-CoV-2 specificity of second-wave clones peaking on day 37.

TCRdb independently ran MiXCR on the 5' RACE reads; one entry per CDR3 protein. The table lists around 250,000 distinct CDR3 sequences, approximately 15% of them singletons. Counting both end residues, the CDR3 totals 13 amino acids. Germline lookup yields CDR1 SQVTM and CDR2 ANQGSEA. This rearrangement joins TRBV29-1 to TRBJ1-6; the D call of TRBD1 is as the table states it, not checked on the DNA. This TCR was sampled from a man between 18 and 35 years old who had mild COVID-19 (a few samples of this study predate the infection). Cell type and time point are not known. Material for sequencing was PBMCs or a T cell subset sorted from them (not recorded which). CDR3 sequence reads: CSVRARVDSPLHF.